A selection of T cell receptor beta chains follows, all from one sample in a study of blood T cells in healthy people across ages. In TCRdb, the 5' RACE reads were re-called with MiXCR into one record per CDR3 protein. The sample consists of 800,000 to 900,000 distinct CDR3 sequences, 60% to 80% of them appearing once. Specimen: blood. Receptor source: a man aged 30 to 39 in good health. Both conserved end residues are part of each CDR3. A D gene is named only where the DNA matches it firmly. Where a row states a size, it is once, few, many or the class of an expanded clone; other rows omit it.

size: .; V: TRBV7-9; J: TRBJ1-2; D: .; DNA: TGTGCCAGCAGCTTAGGGATACGTGCCCTTAACTATGGCTACACCTTC; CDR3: CASSLGIRALNYGYTF
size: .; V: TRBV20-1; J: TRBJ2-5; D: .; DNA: TGCAGTGCTCAGGGAGGAGAGACCCAGTACTTC; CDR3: CSAQGGETQYF
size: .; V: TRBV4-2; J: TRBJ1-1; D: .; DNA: TGTGCCAGCAGCCCAACCGAAGATTACACTGAAGCTTTCTTT; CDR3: CASSPTEDYTEAFF
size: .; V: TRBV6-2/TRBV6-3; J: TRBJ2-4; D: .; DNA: TGTGCCAGCAGTTACTTGTCTGGGGACATTCAGTACTTC; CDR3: CASSYLSGDIQYF
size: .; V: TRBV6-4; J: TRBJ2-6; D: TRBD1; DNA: TGTGCCAGCAGTGGACAGGGGACAGCTTGTTCTGGGGCCAACGTCCTGACTTTC; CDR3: CASSGQGTACSGANVLTF
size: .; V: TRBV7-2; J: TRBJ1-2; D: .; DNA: TGTGCCACCAGAACGGATGGCTACACCTTC; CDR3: CATRTDGYTF
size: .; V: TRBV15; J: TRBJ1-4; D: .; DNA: TGTGCCACCAGCAGAGACAGTGCAACTAATGAAAAACTGTTTTTT; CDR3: CATSRDSATNEKLFF
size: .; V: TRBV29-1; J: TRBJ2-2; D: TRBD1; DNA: TGCAGCGTACGACAGGGTTGGGCCGGGGAGCTGTTTTTT; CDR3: CSVRQGWAGELFF
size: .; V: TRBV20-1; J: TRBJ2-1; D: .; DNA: TGCAGTGCTAGAGATGATGGGGGGTCTTCGTTGTCCTACAATGAGCAGTTCTTC; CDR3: CSARDDGGSSLSYNEQFF
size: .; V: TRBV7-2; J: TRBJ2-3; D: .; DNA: TGTGCCAGCAGCTTAGTTGATCTTGGGGATACGCAGTATTTT; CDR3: CASSLVDLGDTQYF
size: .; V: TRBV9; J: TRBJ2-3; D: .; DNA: TGTGCCAGCAGCCCCACTTCGAGACCCGACACAGATACGCAGTATTTT; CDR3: CASSPTSRPDTDTQYF
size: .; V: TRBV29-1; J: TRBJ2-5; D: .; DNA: TGCAGCGTTGAGGGGTCCCAAGAGACCCAGTACTTC; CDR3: CSVEGSQETQYF
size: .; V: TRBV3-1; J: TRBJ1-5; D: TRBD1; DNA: TGTGCCAGCAGCCGGGGGACAGGGCGCAATCAGCCCCAGCATTTT; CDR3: CASSRGTGRNQPQHF
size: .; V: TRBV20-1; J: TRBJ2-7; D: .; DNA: TGCAGTGCTAGATCCGGAACTGGGGGCGAGCAGTACTTC; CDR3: CSARSGTGGEQYF
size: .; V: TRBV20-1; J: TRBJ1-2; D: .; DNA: TGCAGTGCTGAGGTTGGGTATGGCTACACCTTC; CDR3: CSAEVGYGYTF
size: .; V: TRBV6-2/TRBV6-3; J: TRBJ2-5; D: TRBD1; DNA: TGTGCCAGCAGTCAGAGACAGGGGAACACGGAGACCCAGTACTTC; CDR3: CASSQRQGNTETQYF
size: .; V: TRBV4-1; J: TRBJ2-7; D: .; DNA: TGCGCCAGCAGCCAATCTTATCGGGGGTCAAACTACGAGCAGTACTTC; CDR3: CASSQSYRGSNYEQYF
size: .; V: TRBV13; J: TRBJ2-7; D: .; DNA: TGTGCCAGCAGCTTGAGCCTGGAGGCCTCCTACGAGCAGTACTTC; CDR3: CASSLSLEASYEQYF
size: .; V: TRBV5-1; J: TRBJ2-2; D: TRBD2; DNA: TGCGCCAGCAGCCGAACTAGCGGGGGCCGGGACGGGGAGCTGTTTTTT; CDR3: CASSRTSGGRDGELFF
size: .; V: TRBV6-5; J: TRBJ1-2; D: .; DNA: TGTGCCAGCAGTCCCCACGGCGGGGCGAACGACTATGGCTACACCTTC; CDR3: CASSPHGGANDYGYTF
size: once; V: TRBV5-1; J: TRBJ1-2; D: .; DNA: TGCGCCAGCAGCTTGGCGGCGGGGGGTCCCTATGGCTACACCTTC; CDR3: CASSLAAGGPYGYTF
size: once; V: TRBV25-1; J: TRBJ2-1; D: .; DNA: TGTGCCGGCAGTGAATTCCCTGAGCAGTTCTTC; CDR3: CAGSEFPEQFF
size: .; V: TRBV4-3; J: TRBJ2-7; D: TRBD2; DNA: TGCGCCAGCAGCCAAGACCTATTAGCGGGGGTTTCCTACGAGCAGTACTTC; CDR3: CASSQDLLAGVSYEQYF
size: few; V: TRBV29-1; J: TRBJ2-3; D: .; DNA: TGCAGCGTTGAAGAACTAGGAACAGATACGCAGTATTTT; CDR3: CSVEELGTDTQYF
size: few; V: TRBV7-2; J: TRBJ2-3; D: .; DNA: TGTGCCAGCAGCTTCGAGTTCACAGATACGCAGTATTTT; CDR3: CASSFEFTDTQYF
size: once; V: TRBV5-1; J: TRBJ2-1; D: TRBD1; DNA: TGCGCCAGCAGCTTGGGAAACTTGCCGGGACAGATCTACAATGAGCAGTTCTTC; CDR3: CASSLGNLPGQIYNEQFF
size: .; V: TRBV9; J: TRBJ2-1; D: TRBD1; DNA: TGTGCCAGCAGCCCCCGCGGAGGGGACAGGGGGCTGAATGAGCAGTTCTTC; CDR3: CASSPRGGDRGLNEQFF
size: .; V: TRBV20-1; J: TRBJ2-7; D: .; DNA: TGCAGTGCTAGAGATCGGGCCCACGAGCAGTACTTC; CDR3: CSARDRAHEQYF